The 2 T cell receptor delta chains in this list originate from one sample, sequenced in a study of gamma-delta chains in newborns, infants, children. TCRdb reanalysed the reads via CATT. The sample lists several thousand delta-chain clones; nearly 4% were seen once. Sequencing was performed on blood. Receptor source: a child who was a newborn, infant or young child, either healthy, febrile or measles-vaccinated (not recorded which).

By its share, this clone is medium-sized. Possible read error: a much larger clone is one base away. The rearrangement uses TRDV2 and TRDJ1; 7 nucleotides agree with TRDD3. Germline-derived CDR1 and CDR2 are GEAIGNYY and EKD. The CDR3 length is 14 residues. The DNA of the CDR3 is TGTGCCCGTGACACCGGGGGATACACCGATAAACTCATCTTT. Residues: CARDTGGYTDKLIF.

This clone was counted between two and nine times. TCRdb assigns this DNA the protein of a much larger clone, which departs from its translation at residue 13; this likely reflects a read error, and the protein shown comes from translating the DNA. The chain recombines TRDV1 with TRDJ2; D gene uncertain. Trimming pared 5 bases from V and 6 bases from J, leaving 28 bases between. The length of the CDR3 is 19 residues. CDR1 and CDR2 (germline): TSWWSYY, QGS. The DNA of the CDR3 is TGTGCTCTTGGGAACTCCTCGTCGTTCCCATACTGCCCCTCAGCACAACTCTTCTTT. This codes for CALGNSSSFPYCPSAQLFF.